One and the same sample provided the 8 T cell receptor beta chains below, sequenced in a study of shared clonotypes between healthy human individuals. Libraries were prepared by immunoSEQ multiplex PCR; TCRdb keeps only in-frame clonotypes and omits some of them. The profile shows some 2,000,000 clones, approximately 95% of them singletons. The source material was naive CD4+ T cells sorted from blood. Subset in this sample: CD45RA+ positively selected. These receptors all come from a man younger than 35 in good health.

This rearrangement joins TRBV7-9 to TRBJ2-7; TRBD1 might be the D (6 bases). CDR3 length equals 13 residues. The germline V gene encodes CDR1 SEHNR and CDR2 FQNEAQ (reference sequence). With 5 bases removed from V and 6 bases from J, the gap between germline ends came to 14 bases. In DNA, the CDR3 is TGTGCCAGCAGCCTCACAGGGACACCCGAGCAGTACTTC. It yields the protein CASSLTGTPEQYF.

V is TRBV19 and J is TRBJ1-4; maybe TRBD1 (5 bases). V was cut by 6 bases and J by 7 bases, with 12 bases left in between. The CDR3 spans 13 residues. Germline V CDR1 and CDR2: LNHDA, SQIVND (reference sequence). CDR3 in amino acids: CASSTDQGEKLFF. CDR3 coding DNA: TGTGCCAGTAGCACCGATCAGGGTGAAAAACTGTTTTTT.

This clone was picked up one time. This chain links TRBV9 with TRBJ1-5, with D unresolved. The V end was cut by 4 bases, the J end by 2 bases, with 10 bases between. The CDR3 is 14 amino acids. Per germline, CDR1 SGDLS and CDR2 YYNGEE. The CDR3 is CASSLNSGNQPQHF. In DNA form, the CDR3 reads TGTGCCAGCAGCCTGAACTCGGGCAATCAGCCCCAGCATTTT.

V gene TRBV4-1 combines with J gene TRBJ2-3, with 8 bases fitting TRBD2. With V trimmed by 2 bases and J by 0 bases, 7 bases remained unmatched. This CDR3 is 17 amino acids long. The germline V gene has CDR1 MGHRA and CDR2 YSYEKL. The CDR3 loop is CASSQPTGGASTDTQYF. The DNA of the CDR3 is TGCGCCAGCAGCCAACCGACCGGGGGGGCTAGCACAGATACGCAGTATTTT.

In nucleotides, the CDR3 is TGTGCCTGGACCGACAGCTCCCTATCCTCCTACGAGCAGTACTTC. This gives the protein CAWTDSSLSSYEQYF. This chain uses TRBV30 with TRBJ2-7; possible D gene TRBD1, 5 bases. The CDR3 is 15 residues long. V lost 4 bases to trimming and J lost 0 bases, with 16 bases between them. The germline gives CDR1 GTSNPN, CDR2 SVGIG (reference sequence).

J is TRBJ1-6 and V is TRBV5-6; D possibly corresponds to TRBD1 (6 bases). Germline assignment: CDR1 SGHDT and CDR2 YYEEEE. V shed 4 bases and J shed 10 bases, with 21 bases lying between them. CDR3 length: 16 amino acids. Here the CDR3 DNA reads TGTGCCAGCAGCCAACGCCGCACAGGGTATCAGTCACCCCTCCACTTT. This codes for CASSQRRTGYQSPLHF.

This clone occurred once. V is TRBV19 and J is TRBJ1-6; 9 positions match TRBD1. CDR1 LNHDA and CDR2 SQIVND come from the germline V gene (reference sequence). V lost 3 bases and J lost 10; bases outside the gene matches: 13. The CDR3 extends over 17 amino acids. CDR3: CASSILGRQGDGSPLHF. The CDR3 nucleotides are TGTGCCAGTAGTATTTTGGGGAGACAGGGGGATGGATCACCCCTCCACTTT.

This rearrangement joins TRBV30 to TRBJ1-6; TRBD1 matches at 9 bases. V shed 3 bases, J shed 9 bases, and the junction held 6 bases outside the gene matches. The germline V gene has CDR1 GTSNPN and CDR2 SVGIG (reference sequence). This CDR3 has 14 residues. CDR3 DNA sequence: TGTGCCTGGAGCGGGGACAGGGTCGTTTCACCCCTCCACTTT. It is translated as CAWSGDRVVSPLHF.